One sample yielded the 30 T cell receptor beta chains listed below, sequenced in a study of cytomegalovirus exposure and HLA in healthy donors. In the PCR, 60 Vbeta and 13 Jbeta primers were used. Clones were sequenced by immunoSEQ multiplex PCR, and TCRdb holds only the in-frame ones, with some missing. Here the sample spans roughly 200,000 clones, roughly 85% being singletons. Input material: PBMCs. These receptors were taken from a woman between 40 and 50 years old in good health and CMV-seronegative.

This clone was observed a handful of times. J is TRBJ1-5 and V is TRBV2; the D gene is possibly TRBD1 (6 bases). CDR1 and CDR2 from the germline V gene are SNHLY and FYNNEI. This CDR3 spans 14 amino acids. V was trimmed by 6 bases and J by 5 bases, leaving 14 bases between them. Here the CDR3 DNA reads TGTGCCAGCAGCCTAGGGGGGGTGGATCAGCCCCAGCATTTT. Encoded protein: CASSLGGVDQPQHF. The full variable domain, in which reference TRBV2 and TRBJ1-5 provide the parts outside the CDR3, is EPEVTQTPSHQVTQMGQEVILRCVPISNHLYFYWYRQILGQKVEFLVSFYNNEISEKSEIFDDQFSVERPDGSNFTLKIRSTKLEDSAMYFCASSLGGVDQPQHFGDGTRLSIL.

The CDR3 DNA reads as TGTGCCAGCAGTGGGGATTTACGACAGACAGATACGCAGTATTTT. Translating gives CASSGDLRQTDTQYF. J is TRBJ2-3 and V is TRBV27; possible D gene TRBD1, 5 bases. The CDR3 has 15 residues. V was clipped by 5 bases and J by 3 bases, with 15 bases between them. Germline V gene lookup returns CDR1 MNHEY and CDR2 SMNVEV (reference sequence).

The chain combines TRBV18 with TRBJ1-4, with a tentative D call TRBD1 (5 bases). V gave up 5 bases and J gave up 2 bases, with 9 bases separating them. In germline, CDR1 is KGHSH, CDR2 LQKENI. The CDR3 is 14 amino acids. The CDR3 reads CASSTTDTNEKLFF. CDR3 nucleotides: TGTGCCAGCTCAACGACAGACACTAATGAAAAACTGTTTTTT.

A single count supports this clone. This chain links TRBV14 with TRBJ1-1; D is unresolved. Germline lookup yields CDR1 SGHDN and CDR2 FVKESK. Trimming left V 1 base short and J 5 bases short, with 14 bases between. The CDR3 sequence is 15 residues long. The CDR3 DNA is TGTGCCAGCAGCCAAGTCTCGGGTAGAAAAACTGAAGCTTTCTTT. Translation gives CASSQVSGRKTEAFF.

Comment on this clone: A read error may produce the germline difference seen at one junction end. The chain uses TRBV19 and TRBJ1-2; tentative D call: TRBD1 (5 bases). The length of the CDR3 is 15 residues. In germline, CDR1 is LNHDA, CDR2 SQIVND (reference sequence). DNA for the CDR3: TGTGCCAGTAGTTCGGAGGGACGGACCTTCTACCCTTTAGGCTTC. Protein product: CASSSEGRTFYPLGF. The full variable domain, its missing parts supplied by reference TRBV19 and TRBJ1-2, is DGGITQSPKYLFRKEGQNVTLSCEQNLNHDAMYWYRQDPGQGLRLIYYSQIVNDFQKGDIAEGYSVSREKKESFPLTVTSAQKNPTAFYLCASSSEGRTFYPLGFGSGTRLTVV.

This clone was counted a single time. The V call is TRBV6-6, the J call TRBJ2-5, with 9 bases identical to TRBD2. CDR3 length: 16 amino acids. Per the germline V gene, CDR1 is MNHNY and CDR2 is SVGAGI (reference sequence). The V gene end was trimmed by 10 bases and the J gene end by 1 base; junction bases not matched to a gene: 13. CDR3 DNA: TGTGCCACCTCACCAATTATAGCGGGGGCCCAAGAGACCCAGTACTTC. It specifies CATSPIIAGAQETQYF.

This clone was seen more than once but under ten times. The V call is TRBV19, the J call TRBJ2-3; a possible D gene is TRBD1 (7 bases). The CDR3 covers 15 residues. CDR1 LNHDA and CDR2 SQIVND come from the germline V gene (reference sequence). The V and J ends lost 4 bases and 4 bases respectively, with 15 bases between them. CDR3 sequence (DNA): TGTGCCAGTAGTACGAGACAGGGAGGCGCAGATACGCAGTATTTT. Translated: CASSTRQGGADTQYF.

This clone occurred a few times. V gene TRBV7-9 combines with J gene TRBJ2-3, with D maybe TRBD1 (5 bases). Germline assignment: CDR1 SEHNR and CDR2 FQNEAQ (reference sequence). Trimming left V 2 bases short and J 9 bases short, with 6 bases between. This CDR3 region has 11 residues. The CDR3: CASSLQGTQYF. DNA for the CDR3: TGTGCCAGCAGCTTACAGGGCACGCAGTATTTT.

The rearrangement links TRBV4-2 to TRBJ1-5, with 10 nucleotides matching TRBD1. The CDR3 sequence is 16 residues long. Germline V CDR1 and CDR2: LGHNA, YNFKEQ. The ends lost 2 bases at V and 5 bases at J; junction bases unmatched: 6. CDR3 protein: CASSQKPGQGYQPQHF. The CDR3 coding sequence is TGTGCCAGCAGCCAAAAACCGGGACAGGGGTATCAGCCCCAGCATTTT.

The chain carries TRBV6-1 and TRBJ2-1, with D possibly being TRBD2 (5 bases). This CDR3 region has 11 residues. Germline-derived CDR1 and CDR2 are MNHNS and SASEGT. Trimming took 6 bases from V and 10 from J, leaving 10 bases between them. The CDR3 here is CASSDGGEQFF. As DNA, the CDR3 is TGTGCCAGCAGCGACGGCGGGGAGCAGTTCTTC.

The chain carries TRBV5-4 and TRBJ2-7, with D hard to call. With 5 bases removed from V and 6 bases from J, the gap between germline ends came to 21 bases. Germline loops: CDR1 SGHNT, CDR2 YYREEE (reference sequence). This CDR3 spans 15 amino acids. The CDR3 DNA sequence: TGTGCCAGCAGACAAAAAAACTGGAACGCAGGCGAGCAGTACTTC. Amino acid sequence: CASRQKNWNAGEQYF.

This clone was counted a single time. The same CDR3 is also encoded by other DNA sequences in this sample. The chain uses TRBV7-2 and TRBJ1-1, with D uncertain. This CDR3 is 13 amino acids long. Germline-derived CDR1 and CDR2 are SGHTA and FQGNSA. V shed 0 bases and J shed 1 base, with 3 bases lying between them. CDR3 coding DNA: TGTGCCAGCAGCTTAGCCCGGAACACTGAAGCTTTCTTT. Encoded protein: CASSLARNTEAFF.

A few counts support this clone. The CDR3 DNA is TGTGCCATCAGTGATACAGTGAACACTGAAGCTTTCTTT. Its translation is CAISDTVNTEAFF. The V and J genes are TRBV10-3 and TRBJ1-1; D gene unclear. CDR1 and CDR2 from the germline V gene are ENHRY and SYGVKD. The germline V and J ends were trimmed by 3 bases and 0 bases, with 5 bases remaining between them. This CDR3 is 13 amino acids long.

This chain joins TRBV6-5 and TRBJ2-1; 8 nucleotides align to TRBD1. J gave up 6 bases and V 0 bases, and 7 bases lay outside the gene matches. The germline V gene encodes CDR1 MNHEY and CDR2 SVGAGI. The CDR3 is 16 amino acids. CDR3 coding DNA: TGTGCCAGCAGTTACTCGAGGACAGGGTCCGGCAATGAGCAGTTCTTC. Translating it yields CASSYSRTGSGNEQFF.

The V and J genes are TRBV7-2 and TRBJ1-3, with 9 bases that match TRBD1. The V and J ends lost 1 base and 2 bases, in that order; junction bases with no gene match: 3. The CDR3 totals 16 residues. Germline CDR1 SGHTA, CDR2 FQGNSA. For the CDR3, the DNA is TGTGCCAGCAGCTTAGGGTACAGGGGGCCTGGAAACACCATATATTTT. Translation: CASSLGYRGPGNTIYF.

This clone was recorded a few times. The J gene is TRBJ1-1, the V gene TRBV19, with 9 bases matching TRBD1. Germline assignment: CDR1 LNHDA and CDR2 SQIVND (reference sequence). V trimming: 5 bases; J trimming: 5 bases; junction bases outside the gene matches: 15. The CDR3 has 17 residues. The CDR3 loop reads CASSAPAYRGRKTEAFF. CDR3 coding DNA: TGTGCCAGTAGTGCACCCGCGTACAGGGGGCGAAAAACTGAAGCTTTCTTT.

The chain uses TRBV9 and TRBJ2-2, with 8 bases matching TRBD1. Germline CDR1 and CDR2: SGDLS and YYNGEE. This CDR3 is built from 16 residues. The trim removed 3 bases at V and 3 bases at J, leaving 7 bases unmatched. The DNA of the CDR3 is TGTGCCAGCAGCGGAGCCGGGACAGGTCACACCGGGGAGCTGTTTTTT. This translates into CASSGAGTGHTGELFF.

The gene calls are TRBV7-9 and TRBJ2-7, with 8 bases that match TRBD2. Germline V gene data show CDR1 as SEHNR and CDR2 as FQNEAQ (reference sequence). The J segment lost 2 bases and the V segment lost 1 base, leaving 4 bases of the junction unmatched. CDR3 length equals 15 residues. The CDR3 region has the DNA TGTGCCAGCAGCTTAGACGGCGGGGGGCCCTACGAGCAGTACTTC. Amino acid sequence: CASSLDGGGPYEQYF. Based on the CDR3 plus reference TRBV7-9 and TRBJ2-7, the full variable domain is DTGVSQNPRHKITKRGQNVTFRCDPISEHNRLYWYRQTLGQGPEFLTYFQNEAQLEKSRLLSDRFSAERPKGSFSTLEIQRTEQGDSAMYLCASSLDGGGPYEQYFGPGTRLTVT.

The V and J genes are TRBV19 and TRBJ1-2; TRBD1 might be the D (5 bases). Germline V gene lookup returns CDR1 LNHDA and CDR2 SQIVND (reference sequence). V lost 7 bases, J lost 2 bases, and 17 bases lay in between. The CDR3 is made up of 15 amino acids. The CDR3 sequence is CASKISDWTNYGYTF. DNA of the CDR3: TGTGCCAGTAAAATTTCTGACTGGACAAACTATGGCTACACCTTC.

This rearrangement joins TRBV4-1 to TRBJ1-5; D is unresolved. V lost 1 base, J lost 11 bases, and 15 bases lay in between. In germline, CDR1 is MGHRA, CDR2 YSYEKL. This CDR3 contains 14 residues. The CDR3 here is CASSQGGTDGAQHF. For the CDR3, the DNA is TGCGCCAGCAGCCAAGGGGGTACGGACGGGGCCCAGCATTTT.

This chain links TRBV30 with TRBJ1-1; TRBD1 is a possible D gene (5 bases). V was shortened by 4 bases and J by 10 bases, with 16 bases between the two germline ends. This CDR3 region has 12 residues. Per the germline V gene, CDR1 is GTSNPN and CDR2 is SVGIG (reference sequence). CDR3 region: CAWNQGRWRAFF. Here the CDR3 DNA reads TGTGCCTGGAACCAGGGCAGATGGCGAGCTTTCTTT.

This rearrangement joins TRBV6-5 to TRBJ1-1; no clear D. CDR1 and CDR2 (germline): MNHEY, SVGAGI. Trimming took off 0 bases at V and 1 base at J, with 9 bases between the two ends. The CDR3 is 15 amino acids. CDR3 protein: CASSYSWSRNTEAFF. In DNA form, the CDR3 reads TGTGCCAGCAGTTACTCGTGGAGCCGGAACACTGAAGCTTTCTTT.

The chain is built from TRBV19 and TRBJ2-5; TRBD2 matches at 12 bases. Germline-derived CDR1 and CDR2 are LNHDA and SQIVND (reference sequence). The CDR3 has 16 amino acids. V was pared by 5 bases and J by 2 bases, with 6 bases of the junction left unmatched. CDR3 DNA sequence: TGTGCCAGTAGTCCGTGGACTAGCGGGGATCAAGAGACCCAGTACTTC. Its translation is CASSPWTSGDQETQYF.

V is TRBV29-1 and J is TRBJ2-6; 10 bases align to TRBD1. The germline CDR1 and CDR2 sequences are SQVTM and ANQGSEA. V lost 5 bases and J lost 2; bases outside the gene matches: 3. CDR3 length: 15 amino acids. The CDR3 loop is CSVLDRGAGANVLTF. The CDR3 coding sequence is TGCAGCGTTCTGGACAGGGGGGCTGGGGCCAACGTCCTGACTTTC.

This clone was detected only a few times. The chain links TRBV5-4 to TRBJ2-7; D is possibly TRBD2 (5 bases). Trimming cost V 4 bases and J 4 bases, with 12 bases left between them. The CDR3 length is 13 residues. Germline V gives CDR1 SGHNT, CDR2 YYREEE (reference sequence). This CDR3 is CASSREGWYEQYF. The CDR3 DNA reads as TGTGCCAGCAGCCGCGAGGGTTGGTACGAGCAGTACTTC.

This clone was picked up a small number of times. V is TRBV7-9 and J is TRBJ1-2; TRBD1 agrees at 9 bases. Germline lookup yields CDR1 SEHNR and CDR2 FQNEAQ (reference sequence). With 5 bases clipped from V and 0 bases from J, the junction kept 4 bases outside the gene matches. This CDR3 has 15 amino acids. CDR3 loop: CASSPGTGTNYGYTF. CDR3 DNA: TGTGCCAGCAGCCCAGGGACAGGGACTAACTATGGCTACACCTTC.

The gene calls are TRBV19 and TRBJ1-2, with D unresolved. CDR3 size: 13 residues. The ends were cut back, 3 bases at V and 6 bases at J, with 11 bases in the middle. The V gene's germline CDR1 is LNHDA and CDR2 SQIVND (reference sequence). In DNA, the CDR3 is TGTGCCAGTAGTATCCCCCCCCTCCATGGCTACACCTTC. This gives the protein CASSIPPLHGYTF.

This chain connects TRBV9 to TRBJ2-7; D remains ambiguous. The germline V and J ends were trimmed by 0 bases and 1 base, with 8 bases remaining between them. The germline CDR1 and CDR2 sequences are SGDLS and YYNGEE. This CDR3 region has 14 residues. The CDR3 DNA reads TGTGCCAGCAGCGTAGGAGCAGGATCCTACGAGCAGTACTTC. Its protein is CASSVGAGSYEQYF. Based on the CDR3 plus reference TRBV9 and TRBJ2-7, the full variable domain is DSGVTQTPKHLITATGQRVTLRCSPRSGDLSVYWYQQSLDQGLQFLIQYYNGEERAKGNILERFSAQQFPDLHSELNLSSLELGDSALYFCASSVGAGSYEQYFGPGTRLTVT.

The chain links TRBV15 to TRBJ1-2; the D is unclear. The CDR3 totals 15 residues. Germline V CDR1 and CDR2: LNHNV, YYDKDF (reference sequence). Between the trimmed V and J ends, which lost 3 bases and 3 bases, there was a span of 14 bases. The chain's CDR3 is CATSSSRKSDYGYTF. In DNA, the CDR3 is TGTGCCACCAGCAGCAGCAGGAAAAGTGACTATGGCTACACCTTC. Drawing the rest from reference TRBV15 and TRBJ1-2, the complete variable domain is DAMVIQNPRYQVTQFGKPVTLSCSQTLNHNVMYWYQQKSSQAPKLLFHYYDKDFNNEADTPDNFQSRRPNTSFCFLDIRSPGLGDTAMYLCATSSSRKSDYGYTFGSGTRLTVV.

This chain uses TRBV27 with TRBJ2-7, with 9 bases matching TRBD2. After removal of 1 base from V and 5 bases from J, the junction contained 9 bases not matched to a gene. The CDR3 totals 16 residues. Germline values: CDR1 MNHEY, CDR2 SMNVEV (reference sequence). Here the CDR3 reads CASSLLSSGSLDEQYF. CDR3 nucleotide sequence: TGTGCCAGCAGTTTATTAAGTAGCGGGAGCCTGGACGAGCAGTACTTC.